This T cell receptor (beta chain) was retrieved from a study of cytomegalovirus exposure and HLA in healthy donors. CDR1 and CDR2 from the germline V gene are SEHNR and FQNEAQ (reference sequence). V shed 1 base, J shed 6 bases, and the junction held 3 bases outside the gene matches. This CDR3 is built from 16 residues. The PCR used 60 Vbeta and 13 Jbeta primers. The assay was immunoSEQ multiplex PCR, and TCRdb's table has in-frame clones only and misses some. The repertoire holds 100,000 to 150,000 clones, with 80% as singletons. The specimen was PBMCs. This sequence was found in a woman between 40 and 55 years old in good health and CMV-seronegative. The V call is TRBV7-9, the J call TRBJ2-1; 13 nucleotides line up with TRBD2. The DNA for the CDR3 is TGTGCCAGCAGCTTAGGCGGACTAGCGGGGGTCAATGAGCAGTTCTTC. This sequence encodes CASSLGGLAGVNEQFF.